Described below is a single T cell receptor (beta chain) sequence and its context. This table comes from immunoSEQ multiplex PCR, and its TCRdb copy is limited to in-frame clones, with some not included. The sample includes about 480,000 clones, around nine tenths of them seen just once. The sample originates from a study of Ad26.COV2.S vaccination and SARS-CoV-2 variants. V was pared by 0 bases and J by 4 bases, with 9 bases between. Germline CDR1 SGHDN, CDR2 FVKESK. The CDR3 spans 14 residues. Treatment of the sample: over 15 received Ad26.COV2.S at low or high dose, single or two shots; about 5 received placebo; per-sample allocation not given. All samples were drawn on day 63, counting from the first vaccine or placebo injection.

Sequenced here: peripheral blood, sampled in a trial of Ad26.COV2.S vaccine versus placebo. This sequence originates from a person between 18 and 60 years old who received the Ad26.COV2.S COVID-19 vaccine or a placebo. The chain employs TRBV14 and TRBJ2-5; possibly TRBD1 or TRBD2 for D (6 bases each). CDR3 sequence reads: CASSQERGRETQYF. The CDR3 nucleotides read TGTGCCAGCAGCCAAGAACGGGGGCGAGAGACCCAGTACTTC. The whole variable domain, remainder taken from reference TRBV14 and TRBJ2-5, is EAGVTQFPSHSVIEKGQTVTLRCDPISGHDNLYWYRRVMGKEIKFLLHFVKESKQDESGMPNNRFLAERTGGTYSTLKVQPAELEDSGVYFCASSQERGRETQYFGPGTRLLVL.